This TCR beta chain is drawn from a study of control samples from healthy donors and cancer patients. This clone came up once. The data were produced by immunoSEQ multiplex PCR, yet TCRdb's version contains in-frame clones alone and is incomplete. The table lists 90,000 to 110,000 clones, around nine tenths of them singletons, with roughly a sixth in the top ten. The sequence was obtained from a woman in her forties or fifties in good health. The sample was blood.

CDR3 nucleotide sequence: TGTGCCAGCAGCTTGTCGTATTTTCCCACAGATACGCAGTATTTT. As protein: CASSLSYFPTDTQYF. The chain carries TRBV5-5 and TRBJ2-3; D call uncertain. Trimming left V 1 base short and J 2 bases short, with 11 bases between. Germline CDR1 is SGHKS and CDR2 is YYEKEE (reference sequence). The CDR3 covers 15 residues.